This TCR beta chain was sequenced in a study of cytomegalovirus exposure and HLA in healthy donors. Study findings and constraints: Usually a TCR sequence was rare, but some public TCRs were found in many donors. Subsequent analysis of the approximately 130 validation repertoires found a tendency for first-cohort TCR clusters to co-occur. It was 150 to 200 TCR beta chains that were listed as cytomegalovirus-associated.

The CDR3 runs 12 residues. Looked up from germline, CDR1 is SGDLS and CDR2 is YYNGEE. V gave up 0 bases and J gave up 7 bases, with 6 bases separating them. Data came from immunoSEQ multiplex PCR; TCRdb stores just in-frame clones and leaves some out. The sample records 90,000 to 150,000 clones, 85% to 90% being singletons. Note on this clone: Its target is unknown.

The specimen was PBMCs. The rearrangement joins TRBV9 to TRBJ2-3; TRBD1 might be the D (5 bases). The sequence came from a woman under 30 in good health and CMV-seropositive. CDR3 loop: CASSVEGHTQYF. The CDR3 DNA reads as TGTGCCAGCAGCGTAGAGGGGCATACGCAGTATTTT.